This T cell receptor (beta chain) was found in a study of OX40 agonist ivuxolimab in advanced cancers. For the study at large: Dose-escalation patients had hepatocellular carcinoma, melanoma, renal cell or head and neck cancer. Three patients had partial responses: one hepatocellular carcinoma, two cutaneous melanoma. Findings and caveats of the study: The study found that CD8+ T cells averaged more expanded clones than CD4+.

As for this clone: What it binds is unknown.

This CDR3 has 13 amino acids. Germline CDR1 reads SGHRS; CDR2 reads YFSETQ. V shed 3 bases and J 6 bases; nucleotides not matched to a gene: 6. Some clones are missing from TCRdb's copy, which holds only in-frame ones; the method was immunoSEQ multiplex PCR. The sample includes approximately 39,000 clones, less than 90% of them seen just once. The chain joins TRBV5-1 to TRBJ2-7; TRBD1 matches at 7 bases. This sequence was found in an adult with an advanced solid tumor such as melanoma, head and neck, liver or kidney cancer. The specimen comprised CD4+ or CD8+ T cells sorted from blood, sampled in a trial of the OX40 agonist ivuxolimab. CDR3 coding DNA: TGCGCCAGCAGCTCGCAGGGGGACGGCGAGCAGTACTTC. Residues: CASSSQGDGEQYF.